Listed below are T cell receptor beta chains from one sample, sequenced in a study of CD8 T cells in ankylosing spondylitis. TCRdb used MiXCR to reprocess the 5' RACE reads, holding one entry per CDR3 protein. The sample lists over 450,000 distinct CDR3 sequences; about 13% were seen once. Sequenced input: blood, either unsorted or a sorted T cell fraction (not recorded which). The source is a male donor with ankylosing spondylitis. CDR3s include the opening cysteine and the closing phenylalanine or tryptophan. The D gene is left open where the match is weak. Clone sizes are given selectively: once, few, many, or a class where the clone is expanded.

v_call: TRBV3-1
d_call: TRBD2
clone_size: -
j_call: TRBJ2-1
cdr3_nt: TGTGCCAGCAGCCAAGATTTAGCTAGCGGGACCCCCTACAATGAGCAGTTCTTC
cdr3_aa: CASSQDLASGTPYNEQFF

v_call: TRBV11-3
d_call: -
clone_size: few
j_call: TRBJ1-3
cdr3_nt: TGTGCCAGCAGCGGCCTCACTTGGAGCTCTGGAAACACCATATATTTT
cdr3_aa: CASSGLTWSSGNTIYF

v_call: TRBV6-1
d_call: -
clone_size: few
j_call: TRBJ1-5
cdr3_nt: TGTGCCAGCAGGCCCGACAGTTTGGGTGGGCCCCAGCATTTT
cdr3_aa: CASRPDSLGGPQHF

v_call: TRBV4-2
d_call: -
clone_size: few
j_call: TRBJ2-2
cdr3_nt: TGTGCCAGCAGCCCCCGGGCTGCGACAGGGAACACCGGGGAGCTGTTTTTT
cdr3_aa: CASSPRAATGNTGELFF

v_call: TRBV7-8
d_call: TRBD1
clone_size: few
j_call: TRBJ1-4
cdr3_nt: TGTGCCAGCAGCCCAGGGGGCCCAACTAATGAAAAACTGTTTTTT
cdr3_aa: CASSPGGPTNEKLFF

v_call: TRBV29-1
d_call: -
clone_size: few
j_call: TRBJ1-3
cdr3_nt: TGCAGCGCCCAGGGGTTTGATGGAAACACCATATATTTT
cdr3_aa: CSAQGFDGNTIYF

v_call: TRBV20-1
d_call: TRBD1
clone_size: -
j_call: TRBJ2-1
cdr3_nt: TGCAGTGCATACAGGGGGCCAGGACTAGGCTCCTACAATGAGCAGTTCTTC
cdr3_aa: CSAYRGPGLGSYNEQFF

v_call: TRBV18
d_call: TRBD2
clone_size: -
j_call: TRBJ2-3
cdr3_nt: TGTGCCAGCTCACCCGGGACTACTACAGATACGCAGTATTTT
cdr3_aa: CASSPGTTTDTQYF

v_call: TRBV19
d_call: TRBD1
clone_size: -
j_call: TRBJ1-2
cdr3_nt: TGTGCCAGTAGACCACCGGGACAGGGTAACTATGGCTACACCTTC
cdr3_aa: CASRPPGQGNYGYTF

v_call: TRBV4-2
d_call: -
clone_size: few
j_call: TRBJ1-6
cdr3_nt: TGTGCCAGCAGCCAATTAGACGCGAGCTCCTATAATTCACCCCTCCACTTT
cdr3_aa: CASSQLDASSYNSPLHF

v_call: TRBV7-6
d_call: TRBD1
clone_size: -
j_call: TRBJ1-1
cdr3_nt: TGTGCCAGCAGCTTAGAAGGGACAGGGGGCACTGAAGCTTTCTTT
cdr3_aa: CASSLEGTGGTEAFF

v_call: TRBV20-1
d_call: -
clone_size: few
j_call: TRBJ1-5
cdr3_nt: TGCAGTGCTAGAGGGGGACTGCAAGGGAAGCCCCAGCATTTT
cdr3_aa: CSARGGLQGKPQHF

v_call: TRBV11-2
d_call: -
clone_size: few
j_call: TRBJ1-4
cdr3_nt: TGTGCCAGCAGCTTAGTAGGGGCCACTAATGAAAAACTGTTTTTT
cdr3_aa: CASSLVGATNEKLFF

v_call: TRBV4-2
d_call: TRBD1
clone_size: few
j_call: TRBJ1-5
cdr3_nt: TGTGCCAGCAGCCCGAGGACAGGTCAAGGGTATCAGCCCCAGCATTTT
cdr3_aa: CASSPRTGQGYQPQHF

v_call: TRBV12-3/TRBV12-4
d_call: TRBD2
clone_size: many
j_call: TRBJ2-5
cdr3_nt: TGTGCCAGCAGTTACGGCGGGAGATCCCAAGAGACCCAGTACTTC
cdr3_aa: CASSYGGRSQETQYF

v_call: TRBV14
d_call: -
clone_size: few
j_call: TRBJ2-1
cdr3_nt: TGTGCCAGCAGCCGGACACTCTCCTACAATGAGCAGTTCTTC
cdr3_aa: CASSRTLSYNEQFF

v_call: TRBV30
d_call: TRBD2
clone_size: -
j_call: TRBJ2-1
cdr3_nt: TGTGCCTGGAGTGTGTTGGCGGGAGGGGGGTTTAGTTCGTCCTACAATGAGCAGTTCTTC
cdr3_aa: CAWSVLAGGGFSSSYNEQFF

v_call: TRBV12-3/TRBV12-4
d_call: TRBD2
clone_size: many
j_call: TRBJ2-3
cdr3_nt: TGTGCCAGCAGTTTTGGTGGCTTCCTAGCGGAAAGCCCAACTAGCACAGATACGCAGTATTTT
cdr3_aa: CASSFGGFLAESPTSTDTQYF

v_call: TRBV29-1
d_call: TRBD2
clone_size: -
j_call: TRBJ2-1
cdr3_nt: TGCAGCGTTGCAACTAGCGGGGGGGGTGAGCAGTTCTTC
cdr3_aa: CSVATSGGGEQFF

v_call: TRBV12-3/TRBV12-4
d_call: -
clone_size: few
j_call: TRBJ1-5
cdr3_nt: TGTGCCAGCAGCCAAAATCCGAACGGGCAGCCCCAGCATTTT
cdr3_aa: CASSQNPNGQPQHF

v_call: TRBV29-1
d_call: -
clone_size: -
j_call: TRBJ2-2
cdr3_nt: TGCAGCGTTGTAGAACAGGGAAACACCGGGGAGCTGTTTTTT
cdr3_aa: CSVVEQGNTGELFF

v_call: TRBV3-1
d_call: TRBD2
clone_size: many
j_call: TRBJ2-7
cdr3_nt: TGTGCCAGCAGCCAAGAAGGGTTGCTGCGGGAGTTCACCGAGCAGTACTTC
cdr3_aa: CASSQEGLLREFTEQYF

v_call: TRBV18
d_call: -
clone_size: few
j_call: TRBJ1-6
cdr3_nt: TGTGCCAGCTCACCTCGGGCTTCCTATAATTCACCCCTCCACTTT
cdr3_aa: CASSPRASYNSPLHF

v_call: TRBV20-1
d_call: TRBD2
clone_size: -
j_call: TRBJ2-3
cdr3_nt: TGCAGTGCAAATGGACTAGCGGGAGGACTCACAGATACGCAGTATTTT
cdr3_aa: CSANGLAGGLTDTQYF

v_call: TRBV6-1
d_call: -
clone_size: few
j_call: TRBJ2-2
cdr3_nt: TGTGCCAGCAGCCTATACAGGAGCAACACCGGGGAGCTGTTTTTT
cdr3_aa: CASSLYRSNTGELFF

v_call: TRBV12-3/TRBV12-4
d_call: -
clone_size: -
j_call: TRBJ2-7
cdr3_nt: TGTGCCAGCAGTTCCGACTACAGGGCCGAGCAGTACTTC
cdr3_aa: CASSSDYRAEQYF

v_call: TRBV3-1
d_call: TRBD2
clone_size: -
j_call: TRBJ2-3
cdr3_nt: TGTGCCAGCAGCCAGGGACTAGCGGTGACCACAGATACGCAGTATTTT
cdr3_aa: CASSQGLAVTTDTQYF

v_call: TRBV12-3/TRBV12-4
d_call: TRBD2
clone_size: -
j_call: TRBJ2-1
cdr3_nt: TGTGCCAGCAGCCGCGGGGGGCGTACCCCCTACAATGAGCAGTTCTTC
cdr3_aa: CASSRGGRTPYNEQFF

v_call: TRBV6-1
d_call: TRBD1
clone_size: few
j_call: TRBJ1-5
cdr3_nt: TGTGCCAGTACCATCCAGGGGGCATGGAATCAGCCCCAGCATTTT
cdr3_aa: CASTIQGAWNQPQHF

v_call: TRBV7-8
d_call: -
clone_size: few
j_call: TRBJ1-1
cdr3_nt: TGTGCCAGCAGCTCACTCCCCCGGGGGATGAACACTGAAGCTTTCTTT
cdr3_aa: CASSSLPRGMNTEAFF